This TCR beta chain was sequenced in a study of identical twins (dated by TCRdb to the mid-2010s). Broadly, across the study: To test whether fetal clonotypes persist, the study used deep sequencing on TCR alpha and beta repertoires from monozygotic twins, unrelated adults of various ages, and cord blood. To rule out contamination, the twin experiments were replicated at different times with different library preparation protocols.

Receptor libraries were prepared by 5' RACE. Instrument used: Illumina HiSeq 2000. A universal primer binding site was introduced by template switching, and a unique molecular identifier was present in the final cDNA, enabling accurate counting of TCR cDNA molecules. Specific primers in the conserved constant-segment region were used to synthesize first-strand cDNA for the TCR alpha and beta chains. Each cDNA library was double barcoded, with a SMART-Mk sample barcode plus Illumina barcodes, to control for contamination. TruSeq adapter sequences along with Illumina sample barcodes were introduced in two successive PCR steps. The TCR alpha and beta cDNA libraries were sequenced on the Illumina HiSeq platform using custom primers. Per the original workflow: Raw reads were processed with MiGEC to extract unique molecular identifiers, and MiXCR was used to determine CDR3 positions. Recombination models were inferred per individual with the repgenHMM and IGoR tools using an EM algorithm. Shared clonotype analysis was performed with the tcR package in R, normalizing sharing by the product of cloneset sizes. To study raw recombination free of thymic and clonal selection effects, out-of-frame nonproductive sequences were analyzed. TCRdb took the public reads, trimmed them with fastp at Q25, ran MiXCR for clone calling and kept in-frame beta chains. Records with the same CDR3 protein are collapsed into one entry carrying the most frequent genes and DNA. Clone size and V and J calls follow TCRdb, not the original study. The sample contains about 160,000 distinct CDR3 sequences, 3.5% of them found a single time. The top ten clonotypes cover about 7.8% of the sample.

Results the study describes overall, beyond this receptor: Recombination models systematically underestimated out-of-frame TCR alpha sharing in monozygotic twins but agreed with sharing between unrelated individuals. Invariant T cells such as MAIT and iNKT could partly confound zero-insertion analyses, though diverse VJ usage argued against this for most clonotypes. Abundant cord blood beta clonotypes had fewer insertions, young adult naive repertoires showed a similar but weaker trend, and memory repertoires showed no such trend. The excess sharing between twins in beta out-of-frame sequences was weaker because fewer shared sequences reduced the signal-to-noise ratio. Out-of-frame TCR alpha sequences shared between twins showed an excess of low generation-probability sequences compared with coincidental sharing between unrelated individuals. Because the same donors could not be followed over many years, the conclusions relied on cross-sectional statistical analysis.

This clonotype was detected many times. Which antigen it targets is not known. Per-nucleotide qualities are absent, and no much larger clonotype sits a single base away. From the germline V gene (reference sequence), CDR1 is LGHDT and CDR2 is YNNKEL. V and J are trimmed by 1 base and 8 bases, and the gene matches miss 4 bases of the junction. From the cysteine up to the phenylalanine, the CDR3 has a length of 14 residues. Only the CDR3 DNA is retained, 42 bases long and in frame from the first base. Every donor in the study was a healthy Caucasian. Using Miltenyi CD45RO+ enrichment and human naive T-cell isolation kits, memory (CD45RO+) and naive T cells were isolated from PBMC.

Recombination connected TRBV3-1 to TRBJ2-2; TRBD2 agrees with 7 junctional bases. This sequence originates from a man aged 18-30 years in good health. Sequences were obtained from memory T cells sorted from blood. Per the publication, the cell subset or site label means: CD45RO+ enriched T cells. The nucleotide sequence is TGTGCCAGCAGCCAAGGGCTAGCGGTGGGGGAGCTGTTTTTT. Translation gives CASSQGLAVGELFF. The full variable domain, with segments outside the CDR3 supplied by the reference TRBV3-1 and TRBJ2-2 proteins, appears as DTAVSQTPKYLVTQMGNDKSIKCEQNLGHDTMYWYKQDSKKFLKIMFSYNNKELIINETVPNRFSPKSPDKAHLNLHINSLELGDSAVYFCASSQGLAVGELFFGEGSRLTVL.